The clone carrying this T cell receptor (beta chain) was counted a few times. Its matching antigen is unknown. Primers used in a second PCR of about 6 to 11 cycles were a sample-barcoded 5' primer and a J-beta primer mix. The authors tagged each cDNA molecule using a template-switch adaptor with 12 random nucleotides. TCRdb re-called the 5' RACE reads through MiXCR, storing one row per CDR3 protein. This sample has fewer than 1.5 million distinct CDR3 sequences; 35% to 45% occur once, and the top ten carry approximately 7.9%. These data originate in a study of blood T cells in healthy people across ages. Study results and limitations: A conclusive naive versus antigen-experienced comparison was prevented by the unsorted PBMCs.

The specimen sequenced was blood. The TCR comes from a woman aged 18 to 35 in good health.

CDR3 sequence reads: CASSAILDRDYGYTF. The CDR3 DNA follows: TGTGCCAGCAGCGCAATCCTAGACAGGGACTATGGCTACACCTTC. This rearrangement joins TRBV21-1 to TRBJ1-2; the table calls TRBD1, which could not be checked here. TRBV21-1 counts as a pseudogene. This CDR3 region has 15 residues.